The rows below give T cell receptor beta chains drawn from one sample of a study of T cell repertoires in aging, cancer and after chemotherapy. TCRdb recomputed calls from the multiplex PCR reads with MiXCR, one row per CDR3 protein. This table holds about 12,000 distinct CDR3 sequences, approximately 21% found once. Material for sequencing was blood. Source of these receptors: a human donor in good health. Both conserved end residues are part of each CDR3. The order of the fields is CDR3 length, V gene, D gene, J gene, clone size, CDR3 protein, CDR3 DNA. D genes are given only for firm matches. Not all rows give a size; the values are once, few, many and, for expanded clones, a class.

>12|TRBV19|-|TRBJ2-5|-
CASSNPGGTQYF
TGTGCCAGTAGTAATCCGGGCGGGACCCAGTACTTC
>14|TRBV14|-|TRBJ1-2|-
CASSQGGGTYGYTF
TGTGCCAGCAGCCAAGGTGGGGGTACCTATGGCTACACCTTC
>13|TRBV7-2|-|TRBJ2-1|medium-sized
CASSQGPHNEQFF
TGTGCCAGCAGCCAGGGGCCCCACAATGAGCAGTTCTTC
>12|TRBV7-2|TRBD1|TRBJ2-5|medium-sized
CASSLLDRARNF
TGTGCCAGCAGCTTACTGGACAGGGCCAGGAACTTC
>14|TRBV7-9|TRBD1|TRBJ2-1|-
CASSPTQGANEQFF
TGTGCCAGCAGCCCTACACAGGGGGCGAATGAGCAGTTCTTC
>13|TRBV6-5|-|TRBJ2-7|medium-sized
CASSWAPPYEQYF
TGTGCCAGCAGTTGGGCTCCTCCGTACGAGCAGTACTTC
>13|TRBV5-5|-|TRBJ2-2|many
CASSWTSTGELFF
TGTGCCAGCAGCTGGACTTCTACCGGGGAGCTGTTTTTT
>14|TRBV19|TRBD1|TRBJ2-7|medium-sized
CASSITGGVYEQYF
TGTGCCAGTAGTATCACAGGGGGCGTTTACGAGCAGTACTTC
>12|TRBV5-6|TRBD1|TRBJ1-1|many
CASSLTGGEAFF
TGTGCCAGCAGCCTAACAGGGGGCGAAGCTTTCTTT
>15|TRBV4-2|TRBD1|TRBJ2-7|-
CASSQPGQGTYEQYF
TGTGCCAGCAGCCAGCCGGGACAGGGGACATACGAGCAGTACTTC
>17|TRBV4-2|-|TRBJ1-2|-
CASSQEIGQVGNYGYTF
TGTGCCAGCAGCCAAGAGATAGGTCAGGTGGGCAACTATGGCTACACCTTC
>15|TRBV20-1|TRBD2|TRBJ2-5|-
CSMVGSGATQETQYF
TGCAGTATGGTGGGTAGCGGGGCAACCCAAGAGACCCAGTACTTC
>15|TRBV6-1|-|TRBJ1-1|few
CASSVETGGETEAFF
TGTGCCAGCAGCGTAGAAACGGGGGGTGAGACTGAAGCTTTCTTT
>14|TRBV5-1|-|TRBJ2-7|-
CASSATDGCYEQYF
TGTGCCAGCAGCGCCACGGACGGGTGCTACGAGCAGTACTTC
>17|TRBV6-5|-|TRBJ1-1|medium-sized
CASSYSRVGIMNTEAFF
TGTGCCAGCAGTTACTCGCGGGTGGGGATCATGAACACTGAAGCTTTCTTT
>15|TRBV6-1|-|TRBJ1-1|many
CASRTSQERNTEAFF
TGTGCCAGCAGAACTAGTCAGGAGAGAAACACTGAAGCTTTCTTT
>11|TRBV5-1|-|TRBJ2-7|-
CASRTSYEQYF
TGCGCCAGCAGGACATCCTACGAGCAGTACTTC
>22|TRBV4-3|TRBD1|TRBJ1-6|-
CASSQDIGVSGTGGLYNSPLHF
TGTGCCAGCAGCCAAGATATCGGGGTTTCCGGGACAGGGGGCCTCTATAATTCACCCCTCCACTTT
>16|TRBV7-9|TRBD2|TRBJ2-3|-
CASSLGFASGGLAQYF
TGTGCCAGCAGCTTAGGCTTCGCTAGCGGGGGCCTGGCGCAGTATTTT
>12|TRBV5-1|TRBD1|TRBJ1-2|few
CASSEGAYGYTF
TGCGCCAGCAGTGAGGGGGCCTATGGCTACACCTTC
>16|TRBV5-1|-|TRBJ2-2|few
CASSSLRTLNTGELFF
TGCGCCAGCAGCTCGTTACGTACACTGAACACCGGGGAGCTGTTTTTT
>14|TRBV20-1|-|TRBJ2-5|medium-sized
CSARDGGVQETQYF
TGCAGTGCTAGGGACGGGGGAGTGCAAGAGACCCAGTACTTC
>18|TRBV10-3|TRBD1|TRBJ2-7|once
CAISEGRTGGLPSYEQYF
TGTGCCATCAGTGAGGGTCGGACAGGGGGCCTCCCCTCCTACGAGCAGTACTTC
>13|TRBV5-1|-|TRBJ1-1|few
CASSLGGAFEAFF
TGCGCCAGCAGCTTGGGCGGAGCCTTTGAAGCTTTCTTT
>14|TRBV20-1|-|TRBJ1-5|few
CSARVSRRNQPQHF
TGCAGTGCTAGAGTTAGCAGGAGAAATCAGCCCCAGCATTTT
>15|TRBV29-1|TRBD2|TRBJ2-3|medium-sized
CSVGRLAGDTDTQYF
TGCAGCGTCGGGAGACTAGCGGGGGACACAGATACGCAGTATTTT
>17|TRBV7-3|TRBD2|TRBJ2-3|few
CASSLTGRGGGEDTQYF
TGTGCCAGCAGCTTAACGGGGCGGGGGGGCGGCGAAGATACGCAGTATTTT
>14|TRBV4-1|-|TRBJ2-4|-
CASSQEAHANIQYF
TGTGCCAGCAGCCAAGAAGCTCACGCAAACATTCAGTACTTC
>14|TRBV29-1|-|TRBJ1-3|medium-sized
CSVGDTTYGNTIYF
TGCAGCGTGGGGGACACAACTTACGGAAACACCATATATTTT
>12|TRBV5-1|-|TRBJ1-1|few
CASSLNLDEAFF
TGCGCCAGCAGCTTAAATTTAGACGAAGCTTTCTTT
>15|TRBV4-3|-|TRBJ1-1|-
CASSQDSADNTEAFF
TGCGCCAGCAGCCAAGATAGCGCCGATAACACTGAAGCTTTCTTT
>15|TRBV19|TRBD1|TRBJ1-5|-
CASSSRQGQNQPQHF
TGTGCCAGTAGTTCCAGACAGGGTCAGAATCAGCCCCAGCATTTT
>15|TRBV11-3|-|TRBJ2-1|-
CASSTPPQGMNEQFF
TGTGCCAGCAGCACCCCCCCGCAAGGAATGAATGAGCAGTTCTTC
>15|TRBV20-1|TRBD1|TRBJ2-4|-
CSAISRGQGKNIQYF
TGCAGTGCTATCTCGAGGGGGCAGGGCAAAAACATTCAGTACTTC
>18|TRBV6-5|TRBD1|TRBJ1-1|-
CASSYSPDGQGMNTEAFF
TGTGCCAGCAGTTACTCCCCGGACGGACAGGGGATGAACACTGAAGCTTTCTTT
>15|TRBV7-2|-|TRBJ1-2|medium-sized
CASSLNWQLTYGYTF
TGTGCCAGCAGCTTAAACTGGCAGCTTACCTATGGCTACACCTTC
>16|TRBV11-1|-|TRBJ2-1|few
CASSKEATAVYNEQFF
TGTGCCAGCTCGAAGGAGGCGACAGCCGTCTACAATGAGCAGTTCTTC
>15|TRBV10-3|-|TRBJ1-1|few
CAISEGGGQGAEAFF
TGTGCCATCAGTGAGGGTGGGGGGCAGGGTGCTGAAGCTTTCTTT
>14|TRBV15|-|TRBJ1-2|medium-sized
CATSGWGKDYGYTF
TGTGCCACCAGCGGGTGGGGCAAAGACTATGGCTACACCTTC
>17|TRBV6-4|TRBD2|TRBJ2-2|-
CASSPGLAGMNTGELFF
TGTGCCAGCAGCCCCGGACTAGCGGGCATGAACACCGGGGAGCTGTTTTTT
>15|TRBV10-1|-|TRBJ1-1|-
CASSESDISNTEAFF
TGCGCCAGCAGTGAGTCGGACATTTCGAACACTGAAGCTTTCTTT
>14|TRBV30|TRBD1|TRBJ1-1|many
CAWRSDRGNTEAFF
TGTGCCTGGAGGTCTGACAGGGGGAACACTGAAGCTTTCTTT
>16|TRBV7-9|TRBD1|TRBJ1-3|medium-sized
CASSPRDRSSGNTIYF
TGTGCCAGCAGCCCCCGGGACAGGAGCTCTGGAAACACCATATATTTT
>15|TRBV11-2|-|TRBJ2-5|-
CASSYGPSARETQYF
TGTGCCAGCAGCTACGGGCCTAGCGCAAGAGAGACCCAGTACTTC
>15|TRBV11-2|TRBD1|TRBJ2-1|many
CASSLGPGTGDEQFF
TGTGCCAGCAGCTTAGGCCCTGGGACAGGGGATGAGCAGTTCTTC
>15|TRBV19|-|TRBJ1-3|medium-sized
CASSKGVSSGNTIYF
TGTGCCAGTAGTAAGGGCGTGAGTTCTGGAAACACCATATATTTT
>16|TRBV18|TRBD1|TRBJ1-2|-
CASSPRDRANNYGYTF
TGTGCCAGCTCGCCCCGGGACAGGGCCAACAACTATGGCTACACCTTC
>17|TRBV5-6|TRBD1|TRBJ1-6|many
CASSLAGDRGFNSPLHF
TGTGCCAGCAGCTTGGCCGGGGACAGGGGGTTTAATTCACCCCTCCACTTT
>14|TRBV6-5|-|TRBJ1-5|few
CASRGRLSNQPQHF
TGTGCCAGCCGGGGACGGCTTAGCAATCAGCCCCAGCATTTT
>15|TRBV12-3/TRBV12-4|-|TRBJ1-1|many
CASSFQQSAVTEAFF
TGTGCCAGCAGTTTTCAACAGTCTGCTGTGACTGAAGCTTTCTTT
>13|TRBV6-5|-|TRBJ1-3|medium-sized
CARGRLSGNTIYF
TGTGCCAGAGGCCGGCTCTCTGGAAACACCATATATTTT
>11|TRBV6-5|-|TRBJ2-5|-
CASSIGEQGDF
TGCGCCAGCAGTATAGGGGAGCAGGGAGACTTC
>15|TRBV5-1|-|TRBJ2-7|-
CASSLSQGVPYEQYF
TGCGCCAGCAGCTTGTCACAGGGCGTTCCCTACGAGCAGTACTTC
>12|TRBV20-1|TRBD2|TRBJ2-2|medium-sized
CSASGGGGELFF
TGCAGTGCTAGCGGGGGGGGCGGGGAGCTGTTTTTT